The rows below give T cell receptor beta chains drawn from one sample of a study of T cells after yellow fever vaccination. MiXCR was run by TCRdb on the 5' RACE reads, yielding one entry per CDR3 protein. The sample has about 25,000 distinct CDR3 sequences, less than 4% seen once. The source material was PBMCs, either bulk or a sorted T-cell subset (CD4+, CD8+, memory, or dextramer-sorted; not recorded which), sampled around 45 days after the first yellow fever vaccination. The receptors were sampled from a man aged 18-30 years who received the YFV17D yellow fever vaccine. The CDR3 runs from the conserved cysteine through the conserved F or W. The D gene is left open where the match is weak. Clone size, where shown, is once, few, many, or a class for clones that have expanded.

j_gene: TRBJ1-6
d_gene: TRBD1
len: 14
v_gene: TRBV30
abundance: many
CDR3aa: CAWSRDRGYSPLHF
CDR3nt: TGTGCCTGGAGCCGGGACAGGGGTTATTCACCCCTCCACTTT

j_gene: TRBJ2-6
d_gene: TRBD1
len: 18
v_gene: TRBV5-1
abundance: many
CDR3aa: CASSWTGQGITGANVLTF
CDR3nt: TGCGCCAGCAGCTGGACGGGACAGGGGATTACTGGGGCCAACGTCCTGACTTTC

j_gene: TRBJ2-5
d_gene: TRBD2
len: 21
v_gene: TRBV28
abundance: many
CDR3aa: CASSLGAPGLAGAYLQETQYF
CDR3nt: TGTGCCAGCAGTTTGGGGGCGCCGGGACTAGCGGGGGCTTACCTCCAAGAGACCCAGTACTTC

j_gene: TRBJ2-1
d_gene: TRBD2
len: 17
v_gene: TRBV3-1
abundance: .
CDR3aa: CATSQAPGAGAYNEQFF
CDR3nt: TGTGCCACCTCCCAAGCTCCGGGAGCGGGGGCCTACAATGAGCAGTTCTTC

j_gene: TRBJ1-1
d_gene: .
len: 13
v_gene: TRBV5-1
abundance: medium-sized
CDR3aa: CASSLGVNTEAFF
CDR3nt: TGCGCCAGCAGCTTGGGAGTAAACACTGAAGCTTTCTTT

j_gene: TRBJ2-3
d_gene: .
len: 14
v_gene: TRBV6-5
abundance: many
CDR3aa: CASSSGPRPDTQYF
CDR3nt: TGTGCCAGCAGTTCCGGACCACGTCCAGATACGCAGTATTTT

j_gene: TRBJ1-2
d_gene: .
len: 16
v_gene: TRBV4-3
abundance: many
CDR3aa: CASSQSPAGGARGYTF
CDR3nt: TGCGCCAGCAGCCAAAGCCCCGCCGGGGGGGCGCGAGGCTACACCTTC

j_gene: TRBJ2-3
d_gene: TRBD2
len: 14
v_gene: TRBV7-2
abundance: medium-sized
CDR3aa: CASSFVAGTDTQYF
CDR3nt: TGTGCCAGCAGCTTCGTAGCGGGGACAGATACGCAGTATTTT

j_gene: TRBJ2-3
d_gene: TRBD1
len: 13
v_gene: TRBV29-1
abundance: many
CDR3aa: CSVTGGQTDTQYF
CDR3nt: TGCAGCGTGACAGGGGGCCAGACAGATACGCAGTATTTT

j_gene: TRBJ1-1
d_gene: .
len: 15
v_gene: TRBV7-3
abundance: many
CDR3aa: CASSLSAGGNTEAFF
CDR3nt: TGTGCCAGCAGCTTATCGGCGGGGGGGAACACTGAAGCTTTCTTT

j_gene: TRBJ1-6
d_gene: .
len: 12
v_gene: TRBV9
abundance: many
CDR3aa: CASSASNSPLHF
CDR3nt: TGTGCCAGCAGCGCCAGTAATTCACCCCTCCACTTT

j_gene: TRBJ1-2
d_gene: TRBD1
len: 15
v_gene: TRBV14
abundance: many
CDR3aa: CASSQAGQGAIGYTF
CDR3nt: TGTGCCAGCAGCCAAGCTGGGCAGGGGGCCATAGGCTACACCTTC

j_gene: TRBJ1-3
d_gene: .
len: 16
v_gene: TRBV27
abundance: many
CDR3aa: CASSLSIGERGNTIYF
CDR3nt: TGTGCCAGCAGTTTATCGATAGGGGAGCGTGGAAACACCATATATTTT

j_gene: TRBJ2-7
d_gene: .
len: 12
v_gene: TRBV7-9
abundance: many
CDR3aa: CASRVPGFEQYF
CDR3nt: TGTGCCAGCAGGGTACCAGGGTTCGAGCAGTACTTC

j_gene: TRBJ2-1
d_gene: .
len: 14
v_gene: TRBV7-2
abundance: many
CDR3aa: CASSPPEGYNEQFF
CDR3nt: TGTGCCAGCAGCCCGCCGGAGGGGTACAATGAGCAGTTCTTC

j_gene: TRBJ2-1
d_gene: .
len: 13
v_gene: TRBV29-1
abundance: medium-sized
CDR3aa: CSVALGVEGEQFF
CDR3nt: TGCAGCGTTGCTCTTGGGGTTGAGGGTGAGCAGTTCTTC

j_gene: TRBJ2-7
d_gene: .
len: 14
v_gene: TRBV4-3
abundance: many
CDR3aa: CASSFVGEAYEQYF
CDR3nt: TGCGCCAGCAGCTTTGTGGGGGAGGCCTACGAGCAGTACTTC

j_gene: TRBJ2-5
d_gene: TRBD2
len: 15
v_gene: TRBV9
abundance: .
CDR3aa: CASSVGTSDKETQYF
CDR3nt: TGTGCCAGCAGCGTAGGGACTAGCGATAAAGAGACCCAGTACTTC

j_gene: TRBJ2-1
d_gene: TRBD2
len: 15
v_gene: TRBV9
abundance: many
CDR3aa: CASSVDSGGYNEQFF
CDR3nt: TGTGCCAGCAGCGTAGACAGCGGGGGATACAATGAGCAGTTCTTC

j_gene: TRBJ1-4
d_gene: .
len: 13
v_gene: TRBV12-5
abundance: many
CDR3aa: CASGSSGGEKLFF
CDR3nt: TGTGCTAGTGGCTCGAGCGGGGGGGAAAAACTGTTTTTT

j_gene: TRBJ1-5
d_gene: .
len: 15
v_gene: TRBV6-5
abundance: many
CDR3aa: CASKPQGRLIQPQHF
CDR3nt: TGTGCCAGCAAGCCCCAGGGGCGCCTCATTCAGCCCCAGCATTTT

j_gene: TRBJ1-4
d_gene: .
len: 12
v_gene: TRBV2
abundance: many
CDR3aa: CASSGTDEKLFF
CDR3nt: TGTGCCAGCAGTGGGACAGATGAAAAACTGTTTTTT

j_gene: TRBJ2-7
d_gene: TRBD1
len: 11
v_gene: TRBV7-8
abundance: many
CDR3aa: CASSLDRQQYF
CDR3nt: TGTGCCAGCAGCTTGGACAGGCAGCAGTACTTC

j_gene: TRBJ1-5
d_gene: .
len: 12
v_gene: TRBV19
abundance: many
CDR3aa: CASTGKYQPQHF
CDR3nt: TGTGCCAGTACGGGGAAGTATCAGCCCCAGCATTTT